This T cell receptor beta chain comes out of a study of glioma-infiltrating T cells. General observations from the study: Tissue and blood shared very few CDR3 sequences. Above-expected tissue-blood divergence occurred in all gliomas, most in low-grade ones.

As regards this clonotype: What it binds is unknown. A much larger clone is a single base away; this may be a read error. The limits of the CDR3 on the DNA are not certain, so only TCRdb's listed CDR3 is given.

The CDR3 is made up of 13 amino acids, end residues included. Germline CDR1 and CDR2: SQVTM and ANQGSEA. Using RNA template, CDR3s of TCR alpha and beta were amplified with iRepertoire arm-PCR. Using its own MiXCR run on the multiplex PCR reads, TCRdb lists one record per CDR3 protein. Among roughly 200,000 distinct CDR3 sequences listed, 32% were seen once. The source is a human donor with low-grade glioma or glioblastoma, undergoing nonglioma brain surgery, or in good health (not recorded which). The chain carries TRBV29-1 and TRBJ1-2; TRBD1 is taken as the D call from the table, unchecked against the DNA. The sample consisted of glioma tissue, nonneoplastic brain tissue, or PBMCs (not recorded which). CDR3 in amino acids: CSVGQGAVYGDTF.